What follows are 27 T cell receptor beta chains derived from one specimen sequenced in a study of T cell changes during pregnancy in multiple sclerosis. Measured with immunoSEQ multiplex PCR; TCRdb has only the in-frame clones, and not every one. In the table there are about 59,000 clones, around 94% of which are singletons. This sample comprised CD8+ T cells from peripheral blood mononuclear cells, obtained after pregnancy. The source of these receptors is a female donor with multiple sclerosis, enrolled in a pregnancy study.

This clone has a single count. V is TRBV10-1 and J is TRBJ1-1; 10 bases fit TRBD1. The germline CDR1 and CDR2 sequences are WNHNN and SYGVQD (reference sequence). The CDR3 contains 16 residues. Unmatched junction bases numbered 10, after V lost 8 bases and J lost 1 base. DNA for the CDR3: TGCGCCAGCTGTACGACTAGGGACAGGGGGAACACTGAAGCTTTCTTT. Its translation: CASCTTRDRGNTEAFF.

The chain employs TRBV7-9 and TRBJ1-1; the D gene is possibly TRBD1 (5 bases). Deletions cut 0 bases from V and 4 bases from J, with 12 bases between. The length of the CDR3 is 15 residues. CDR1 SEHNR and CDR2 FQNEAQ come from the germline V gene (reference sequence). CDR3 nucleotide sequence: TGTGCCAGCAGCTTAGCAGGGCAGGGCGGCACTGAAGCTTTCTTT. It translates to CASSLAGQGGTEAFF.

The chain is built from TRBV14 and TRBJ1-1; the match to TRBD1 covers 8 bases. CDR1 and CDR2 (germline): SGHDN, FVKESK. The CDR3 is 13 amino acids. V shed 3 bases and J 8 bases; nucleotides not matched to a gene: 5. As DNA, the CDR3 is TGTGCCAGCAGCCAGACCACAGGGGGAGAAGCTTTCTTT. Protein sequence: CASSQTTGGEAFF. Variable domain in full (rest from reference TRBV14 and TRBJ1-1): EAGVTQFPSHSVIEKGQTVTLRCDPISGHDNLYWYRRVMGKEIKFLLHFVKESKQDESGMPNNRFLAERTGGTYSTLKVQPAELEDSGVYFCASSQTTGGEAFFGQGTRLTVV.

This rearrangement joins TRBV19 to TRBJ2-3, with D perhaps TRBD2 (6 bases). The germline gives CDR1 LNHDA, CDR2 SQIVND (reference sequence). The CDR3 is made up of 19 amino acids. V gave up 4 bases and J gave up 2 bases, with 25 bases separating them. CDR3 sequence reads: CASSNIGLGSGFYTDTQYF. Written as DNA, the CDR3 is TGTGCCAGTAGTAATATCGGCCTGGGTAGCGGCTTTTACACAGATACGCAGTATTTT.

The gene calls are TRBV5-5 and TRBJ1-1, with D uncertain. V shed 1 base and J shed 4 bases, with 5 bases lying between them. Germline lookup yields CDR1 SGHKS and CDR2 YYEKEE (reference sequence). The CDR3 extends over 12 amino acids. The CDR3: CASSLYSTEAFF. CDR3 DNA: TGTGCCAGCAGCTTGTATAGCACTGAAGCTTTCTTT.

This clone is a singleton in its sample. The rearrangement links TRBV6-5 to TRBJ2-2, with D maybe TRBD2 (6 bases). CDR3 size: 15 residues. CDR1 and CDR2 from the germline V gene are MNHEY and SVGAGI. V gave up 6 bases and J gave up 0 bases, with 11 bases separating them. CDR3 sequence: CASRGRKANTGELFF. The DNA of the CDR3 is TGTGCCAGCAGGGGGAGGAAAGCGAACACCGGGGAGCTGTTTTTT.

The V and J genes are TRBV5-6 and TRBJ2-7, with 8 bases lining up with TRBD1. The CDR3 extends over 15 amino acids. Trimming removed 2 bases from V and 3 bases from J; junction bases left unmatched: 7. Germline CDR1 SGHDT, CDR2 YYEEEE. The CDR3, as DNA: TGTGCCAGCAGCTTCCTGTTGGACAGGGTCTACGAGCAGTACTTC. Amino acid sequence: CASSFLLDRVYEQYF.

The V call is TRBV5-4, the J call TRBJ2-3; D is perhaps TRBD1 (6 bases). Trimming left V 0 bases short and J 4 bases short, with 15 bases between. Per germline, CDR1 SGHNT and CDR2 YYREEE (reference sequence). CDR3 length: 16 amino acids. DNA of the CDR3: TGTGCCAGCAGCTTGGCCGGGGCAGGGGTTGCAGATACGCAGTATTTT. Amino acid sequence: CASSLAGAGVADTQYF.

V and J are TRBV27 and TRBJ2-1; 10 nucleotides match TRBD1. The CDR3 sequence is 16 residues long. Per germline, CDR1 MNHEY and CDR2 SMNVEV (reference sequence). V lost 0 bases, J lost 3 bases, and 2 bases stayed unmatched. CDR3 sequence: CASSLSTGGIYNEQFF. The CDR3 DNA is TGTGCCAGCAGTTTATCGACAGGGGGCATCTACAATGAGCAGTTCTTC.

This rearrangement joins TRBV21-1 to TRBJ2-7; TRBD1 is the table's D call, not checked against the DNA. TRBV21-1 is a listed pseudogene. The CDR3 has 14 amino acids. In nucleotides, the CDR3 is TGTGCCAGCAGCTCCACGGGACAGACCTACGAGCAGTACTTC. It yields the protein CASSSTGQTYEQYF.

The V gene is TRBV20-1, the J gene TRBJ2-1, with unresolved D. Germline values: CDR1 DFQATT, CDR2 SNEGSKA (reference sequence). CDR3 length equals 10 residues. V lost 3 bases to trimming and J lost 7 bases, with 4 bases between them. The CDR3 coding sequence is TGCAGTGCTAGTTTAAATGAGCAGTTCTTC. This sequence encodes CSASLNEQFF.

This chain links TRBV11-2 with TRBJ2-1; D is undetermined. Germline V gene data show CDR1 as SGHAT and CDR2 as FQNNGV. This CDR3 is 12 amino acids long. With 2 bases removed from V and 12 bases from J, the gap between germline ends came to 11 bases. The CDR3 sequence is CASSLSPTGQFF. The DNA for the CDR3 is TGTGCCAGCAGCTTAAGTCCTACGGGGCAGTTCTTC.

V and J are TRBV7-9 and TRBJ2-7, with 7 positions matching TRBD1. J was trimmed by 6 bases and V by 4 bases; bases with no gene match: 6. The CDR3 covers 13 residues. Germline loops: CDR1 SEHNR, CDR2 FQNEAQ (reference sequence). Here the CDR3 reads CASSSRDRAEQYF. In DNA form, the CDR3 reads TGTGCCAGCAGCTCCCGGGACAGAGCCGAGCAGTACTTC.

The J gene is TRBJ1-2, the V gene TRBV30; 7 bases match TRBD1. The germline V gene has CDR1 GTSNPN and CDR2 SVGIG (reference sequence). The CDR3 runs 13 residues. The junction had 12 bases not matched to a gene; V was cut back by 8 bases and J by 6 bases. The CDR3 spells CAESETGAHGYTF. The CDR3 bases are TGTGCCGAGTCGGAAACAGGGGCTCATGGCTACACCTTC.

The genes are TRBV4-1 and TRBJ1-1; the match to TRBD1 covers 11 bases. CDR1 and CDR2 (germline): MGHRA, YSYEKL. Germline trimming cut 11 bases from V and 0 bases from J; bases unmatched to any gene: 2. CDR3 length: 13 amino acids. The CDR3 sequence is CAGGQGVNTEAFF. The DNA for the CDR3 is TGCGCCGGGGGACAGGGGGTGAACACTGAAGCTTTCTTT.

This clone was recorded once. This chain joins TRBV9 and TRBJ1-4, with TRBD1 matching over 7 bases. The CDR3 has 15 residues. J lost 4 bases, V lost 0 bases, and 3 bases had no gene match. Germline-derived CDR1 and CDR2 are SGDLS and YYNGEE. CDR3 bases: TGTGCCAGCAGCGTAGGGGGACAGCATAATGAAAAACTGTTTTTT. The encoded protein is CASSVGGQHNEKLFF.

This clone has only one observation. The chain uses TRBV9 and TRBJ2-1, with 14 bases that match TRBD2. Trimming at V came to 4 bases and at J to 8 bases, leaving 8 bases not matched to a gene. This CDR3 contains 16 residues. Germline CDR1 and CDR2: SGDLS and YYNGEE. The CDR3 DNA follows: TGTGCCAGCAGCTTCCTGACTAGCGGGAGGGCCCATGAGCAGTTCTTC. This gives the protein CASSFLTSGRAHEQFF.

The V call is TRBV30, the J call TRBJ1-2, with 10 bases identical to TRBD1. The CDR3 has 16 residues. Germline lookup yields CDR1 GTSNPN and CDR2 SVGIG (reference sequence). V shed 3 bases, J shed 4 bases, and the junction held 11 bases outside the gene matches. CDR3 in DNA: TGTGCCTGGAGCGATACCCGACAGGGGGCGACCTATGGCTACACCTTC. It is translated as CAWSDTRQGATYGYTF.

The chain links TRBV28 to TRBJ1-4, with D unclear. CDR1 MDHEN and CDR2 SYDVKM come from the germline V gene. V shed 3 bases and J shed 8 bases, with 13 bases lying between them. This CDR3 spans 14 amino acids. In DNA, the CDR3 is TGTGCCAGCAGTTTCCTTACGTCCCGGGAAAAACTGTTTTTT. It encodes CASSFLTSREKLFF.

Here the CDR3 DNA reads TGTGCCAGCAGACCGATCGACAGGGGGGAAAACTACGAGCAGTACTTC. Its translation: CASRPIDRGENYEQYF. The chain uses TRBV27 and TRBJ2-7, with 9 bases matching TRBD1. Germline V lookup: CDR1 MNHEY, CDR2 SMNVEV (reference sequence). The CDR3 runs 16 residues. J gave up 3 bases and V 6 bases, and 12 bases lay outside the gene matches.

V is TRBV4-3 and J is TRBJ2-1; 12 bases match TRBD2. Losses at the gene ends were 0 bases for V and 9 bases for J; bases not matched to a gene: 9. Germline V CDR1 and CDR2: LGHNA, YSLEER. The CDR3 is 17 amino acids. The CDR3 region is CASSQDSPSGRAGEQFF. Written as DNA, the CDR3 is TGCGCCAGCAGCCAAGATTCGCCTAGCGGGAGGGCCGGTGAGCAGTTCTTC.

CDR3 region: CASSPVRVVHNEQFF. DNA of the CDR3: TGTGCCAGCAGCCCCGTCCGAGTGGTCCACAATGAGCAGTTCTTC. This chain joins TRBV6-1 and TRBJ2-1; D uncertain. This CDR3 has 15 amino acids. The V and J ends lost 6 bases and 5 bases respectively, with 17 bases between them. The germline gives CDR1 MNHNS, CDR2 SASEGT.

The chain is built from TRBV4-1 and TRBJ1-1; TRBD1 matches at 9 bases. The length of the CDR3 is 15 residues. V was pared by 0 bases and J by 3 bases, with 2 bases of the junction left unmatched. In germline, CDR1 is MGHRA, CDR2 YSYEKL. CDR3 protein: CASSQERTGDTEAFF. In DNA, the CDR3 is TGCGCCAGCAGCCAAGAGCGGACAGGGGACACTGAAGCTTTCTTT.

This chain uses TRBV5-1 with TRBJ2-7; 7 bases are shared with TRBD1. Germline CDR1 reads SGHRS; CDR2 reads YFSETQ. Germline trimming cut 4 bases from V and 1 base from J; bases unmatched to any gene: 8. The CDR3 has 15 residues. CDR3 protein: CASSQTGVGSYEQYF. In nucleotides, the CDR3 is TGCGCCAGCAGCCAAACAGGGGTCGGGTCCTACGAGCAGTACTTC.

The rearrangement joins TRBV27 to TRBJ1-1; tentatively, D is TRBD1 (5 bases). The CDR3 loop spans 14 amino acids. With 3 bases removed from V and 1 base from J, the gap between germline ends came to 9 bases. Germline V gene data show CDR1 as MNHEY and CDR2 as SMNVEV (reference sequence). CDR3 bases: TGTGCCAGCAGTTTTTCCACAGGGAACACTGAAGCTTTCTTT. Protein product: CASSFSTGNTEAFF.

The rearrangement links TRBV4-1 to TRBJ2-3; weak D call: TRBD2 (5 bases). This CDR3 comprises 17 residues. V lost 0 bases and J lost 2, with 15 bases in between. In germline, CDR1 is MGHRA, CDR2 YSYEKL. The CDR3 loop reads CASSQERTRVATDTQYF. The DNA for the CDR3 is TGCGCCAGCAGCCAAGAACGTACGCGGGTGGCCACAGATACGCAGTATTTT.

With respect to this clone: A read error is possible here, since a much larger clone lies one base away. This CDR3 is also generated by other DNA sequences in the sample. The chain recombines TRBV5-1 with TRBJ2-7; 7 bases fit TRBD1. The V and J ends lost 0 bases and 2 bases, in that order; junction bases with no gene match: 2. The CDR3 is 14 residues long. Germline assignment: CDR1 SGHRS and CDR2 YFSETQ. The CDR3 here is CASSLGTGAYEQYF. DNA for the CDR3: TGCGCCAGCAGCTTGGGAACAGGGGCCTACGAGCAGTACTTC.